This T cell receptor (beta chain) was sequenced for a study of T cell responses to AZD1222 COVID-19 vaccine. Between the trimmed V and J ends, which lost 0 bases and 6 bases, there was a span of 13 bases. The CDR3 has 15 residues. Germline V gene sequence: CDR1 MNHEY, CDR2 SVGAGI. Data came from immunoSEQ multiplex PCR; TCRdb stores just in-frame clones and leaves some out. The sample carries about 69,000 clones, 75% to 85% recorded once. The sample here was peripheral blood, taken 28 days after the second AZD1222 dose. The V and J genes are TRBV6-5 and TRBJ2-3; TRBD1 or TRBD2 may be the D gene (5 bases each). The TCR comes from an adult who received the AZD1222 COVID-19 vaccine. In DNA, the CDR3 is TGTGCCAGCAGTTACTCCTGGGACGCCCAGGATACGCAGTATTTT. Translation gives CASSYSWDAQDTQYF.